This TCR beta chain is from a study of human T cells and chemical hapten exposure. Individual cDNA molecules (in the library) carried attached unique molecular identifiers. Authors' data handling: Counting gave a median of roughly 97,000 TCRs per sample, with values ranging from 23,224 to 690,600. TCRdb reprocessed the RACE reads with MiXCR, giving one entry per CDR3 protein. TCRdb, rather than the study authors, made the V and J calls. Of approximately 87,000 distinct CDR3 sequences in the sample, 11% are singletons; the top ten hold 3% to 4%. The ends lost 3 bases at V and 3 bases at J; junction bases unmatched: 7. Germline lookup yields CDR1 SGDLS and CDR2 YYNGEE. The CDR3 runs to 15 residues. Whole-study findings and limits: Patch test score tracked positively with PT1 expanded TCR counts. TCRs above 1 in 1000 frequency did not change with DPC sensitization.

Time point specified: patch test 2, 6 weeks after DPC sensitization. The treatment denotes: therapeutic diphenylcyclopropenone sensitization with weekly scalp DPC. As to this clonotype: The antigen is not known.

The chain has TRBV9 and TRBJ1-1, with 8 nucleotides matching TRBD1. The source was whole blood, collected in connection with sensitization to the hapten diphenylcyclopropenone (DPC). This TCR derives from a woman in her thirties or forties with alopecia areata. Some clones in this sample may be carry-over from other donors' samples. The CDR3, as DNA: TGTGCCAGCAGCGCCCAGGGGGCTGTGTACACTGAAGCTTTCTTT. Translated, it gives CASSAQGAVYTEAFF.